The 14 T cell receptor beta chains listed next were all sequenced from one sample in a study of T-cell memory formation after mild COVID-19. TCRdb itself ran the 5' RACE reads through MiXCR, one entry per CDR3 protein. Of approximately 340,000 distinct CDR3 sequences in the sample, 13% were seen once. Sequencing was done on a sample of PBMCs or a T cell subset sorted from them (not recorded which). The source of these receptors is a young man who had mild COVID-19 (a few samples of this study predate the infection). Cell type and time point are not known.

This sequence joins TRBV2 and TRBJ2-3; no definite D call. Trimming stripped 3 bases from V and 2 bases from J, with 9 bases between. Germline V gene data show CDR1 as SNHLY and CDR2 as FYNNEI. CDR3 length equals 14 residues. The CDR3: CASSELEDTDTQYF. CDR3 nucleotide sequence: TGTGCCAGCAGTGAGCTAGAAGACACAGATACGCAGTATTTT.

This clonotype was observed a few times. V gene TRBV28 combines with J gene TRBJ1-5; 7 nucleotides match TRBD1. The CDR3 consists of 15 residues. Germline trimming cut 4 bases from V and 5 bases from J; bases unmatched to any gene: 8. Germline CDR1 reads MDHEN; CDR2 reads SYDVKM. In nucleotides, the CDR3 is TGTGCCAGCAGTTGCAGGGGGGAACTTGATCAGCCCCAGCATTTT. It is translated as CASSCRGELDQPQHF. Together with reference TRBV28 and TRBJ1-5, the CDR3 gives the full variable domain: DVKVTQSSRYLVKRTGEKVFLECVQDMDHENMFWYRQDPGLGLRLIYFSYDVKMKEKGDIPEGYSVSREKKERFSLILESASTNQTSMYLCASSCRGELDQPQHFGDGTRLSIL.

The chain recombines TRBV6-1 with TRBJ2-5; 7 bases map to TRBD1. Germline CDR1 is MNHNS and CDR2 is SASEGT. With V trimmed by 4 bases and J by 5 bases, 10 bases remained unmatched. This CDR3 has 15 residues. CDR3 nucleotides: TGTGCCAGCAGTGCAAGACAGGGATTAGCTGAGACCCAGTACTTC. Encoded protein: CASSARQGLAETQYF.

CDR3 coding DNA: TGTGCCAGCAGCTTCCTTTATTCACCGAACACCGGGGAGCTGTTTTTT. This codes for CASSFLYSPNTGELFF. This chain links TRBV7-2 with TRBJ2-2; D uncertain. The CDR3 contains 16 residues. With 3 bases removed from V and 0 bases from J, the gap between germline ends came to 11 bases. CDR1 and CDR2 (germline): SGHTA, FQGNSA.

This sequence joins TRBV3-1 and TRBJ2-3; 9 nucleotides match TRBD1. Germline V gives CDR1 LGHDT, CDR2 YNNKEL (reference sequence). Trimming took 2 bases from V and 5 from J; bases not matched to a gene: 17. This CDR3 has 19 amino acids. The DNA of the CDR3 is TGTGCCAGCAGCCAAACTTTCAAGATCGGGACAGGGTCGATAGATACGCAGTATTTT. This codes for CASSQTFKIGTGSIDTQYF.

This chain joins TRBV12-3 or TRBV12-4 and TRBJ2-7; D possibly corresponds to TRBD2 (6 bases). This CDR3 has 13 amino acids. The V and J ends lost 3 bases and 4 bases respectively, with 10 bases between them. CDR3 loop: CASSFWGGYEQYV. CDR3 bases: TGTGCCAGCAGTTTTTGGGGAGGATACGAGCAGTACGTC.

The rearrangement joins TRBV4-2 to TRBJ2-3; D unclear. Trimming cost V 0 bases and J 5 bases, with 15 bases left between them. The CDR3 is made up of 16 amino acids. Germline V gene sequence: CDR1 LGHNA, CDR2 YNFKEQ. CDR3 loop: CASSQDVREARDTQYF. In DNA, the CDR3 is TGTGCCAGCAGCCAAGACGTTCGTGAAGCCAGAGATACGCAGTATTTT.

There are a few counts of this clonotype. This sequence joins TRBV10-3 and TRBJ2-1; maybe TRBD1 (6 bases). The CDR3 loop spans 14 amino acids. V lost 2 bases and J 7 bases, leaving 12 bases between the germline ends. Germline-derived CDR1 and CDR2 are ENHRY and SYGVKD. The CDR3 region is CAISEAGAVNEQFF. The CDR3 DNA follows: TGTGCCATCAGTGAGGCAGGGGCGGTGAATGAGCAGTTCTTC.

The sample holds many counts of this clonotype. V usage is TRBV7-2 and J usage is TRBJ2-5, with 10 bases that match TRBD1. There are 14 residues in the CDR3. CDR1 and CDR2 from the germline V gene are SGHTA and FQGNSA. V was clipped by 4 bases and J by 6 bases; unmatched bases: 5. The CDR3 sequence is CASSSDRGLKTQYF. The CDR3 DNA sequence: TGTGCCAGCAGCTCCGACAGGGGGCTGAAGACCCAGTACTTC.

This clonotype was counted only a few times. The CDR3 loop is CAITPGDNQPQHF. The CDR3 DNA follows: TGTGCCATCACCCCCGGGGACAATCAGCCCCAGCATTTT. V usage is TRBV10-3 and J usage is TRBJ1-5, with unresolved D. The CDR3 is made up of 13 amino acids. V shed 7 bases and J shed 3 bases, with 10 bases lying between them. Per germline, CDR1 ENHRY and CDR2 SYGVKD.

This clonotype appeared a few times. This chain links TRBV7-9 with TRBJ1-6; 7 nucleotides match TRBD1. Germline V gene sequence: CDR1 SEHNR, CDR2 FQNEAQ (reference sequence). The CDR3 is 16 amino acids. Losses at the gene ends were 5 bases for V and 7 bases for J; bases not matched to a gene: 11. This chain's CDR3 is CASSPHDRAGNSPLHF. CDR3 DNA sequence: TGTGCCAGCAGCCCACACGACAGGGCAGGCAATTCACCCCTCCACTTT. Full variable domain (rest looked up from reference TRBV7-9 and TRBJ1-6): DTGVSQNPRHKITKRGQNVTFRCDPISEHNRLYWYRQTLGQGPEFLTYFQNEAQLEKSRLLSDRFSAERPKGSFSTLEIQRTEQGDSAMYLCASSPHDRAGNSPLHFGNGTRLTVT.

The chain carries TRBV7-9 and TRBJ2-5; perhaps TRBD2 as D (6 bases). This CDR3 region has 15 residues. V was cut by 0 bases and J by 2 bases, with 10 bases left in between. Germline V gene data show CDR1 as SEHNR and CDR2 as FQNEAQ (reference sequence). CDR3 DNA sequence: TGTGCCAGCAGCTTAGCGTCGGCGGGGCAAGAGACCCAGTACTTC. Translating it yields CASSLASAGQETQYF.

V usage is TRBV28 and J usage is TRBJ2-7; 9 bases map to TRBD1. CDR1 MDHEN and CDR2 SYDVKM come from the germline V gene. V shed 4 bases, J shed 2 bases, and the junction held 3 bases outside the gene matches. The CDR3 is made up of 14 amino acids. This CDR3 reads CASSSGQGTYEQYV. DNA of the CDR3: TGTGCCAGCAGTTCGGGACAGGGAACCTACGAGCAGTACGTC.

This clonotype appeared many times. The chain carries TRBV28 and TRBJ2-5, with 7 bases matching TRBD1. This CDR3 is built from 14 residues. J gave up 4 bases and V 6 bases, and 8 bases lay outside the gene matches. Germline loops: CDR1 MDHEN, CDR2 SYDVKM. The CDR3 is CASSRTGAIETQYF. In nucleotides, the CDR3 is TGTGCCAGCAGCCGTACAGGGGCCATAGAGACCCAGTACTTC.